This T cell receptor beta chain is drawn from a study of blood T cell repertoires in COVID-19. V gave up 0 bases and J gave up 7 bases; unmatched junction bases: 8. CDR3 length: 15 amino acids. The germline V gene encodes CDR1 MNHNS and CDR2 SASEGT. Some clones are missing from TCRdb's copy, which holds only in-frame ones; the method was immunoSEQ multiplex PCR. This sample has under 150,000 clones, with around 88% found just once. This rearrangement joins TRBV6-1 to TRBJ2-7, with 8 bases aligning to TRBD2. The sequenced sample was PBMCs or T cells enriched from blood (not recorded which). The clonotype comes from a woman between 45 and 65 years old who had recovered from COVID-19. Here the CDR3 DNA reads TGTGCCAGCAGTGAAGCGTACGGGGGGGCGGGTGAGCAGTACTTC. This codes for CASSEAYGGAGEQYF.